The sequence of this T cell receptor (beta chain) was determined in a study of cytomegalovirus exposure and HLA in healthy donors (dated by TCRdb to the late 2010s). Background for the entire study: An earlier analysis of several hundred of the donors reported over 250 Gb of sequence data and 117 million unique TCR beta sequences obtained from about 170 million T cells. Donor age, sex, ethnicity and CMV serostatus were compiled together with the repertoire data. The genetic ancestry cluster associated with self-reported Caucasian donors included around four fifths of the approximately 410 genotyped donors. High-throughput TCR immunosequencing, statistical association of individual TCRs with disease status, and machine learning were combined to predict cytomegalovirus infection status. An early release that covered about 600 HLA-typed donors contained approximately 300 gigabases of sequencing data and 70 million to 100 million unique TCR sequences. Genome-wide SNP genotypes for about 65% of the 666 donors were used in a later genetic analysis, which treated that subset as a discovery cohort. To decide whether each TCR beta V gene segment behaved as functional or pseudogenic, an earlier analysis of some 540 of the donors relied on high-throughput TCR beta sequencing. Because of strong linkage in the cohort, a handful of DR-DQ haplotypes were treated as single units for association and clustering. Every repertoire in the discovery cohort had been generated on one and the same sequencing platform. On average, around 240,000 unique TCR beta nucleotide sequences were sequenced per donor among about 400 genotyped donors of the cohort, with 15% to 20% of those sequences being non-productive. The aim of the study was to test whether cataloging public T cell receptors could identify signatures of past pathogen exposure. In a later analysis, previously published TCR beta repertoires from fewer than 750 donors were re-analyzed and high-resolution HLA genotyping was added so that TCR occurrence patterns could be studied. The number of typed donors differed by locus: roughly 620-630 for A, B, C, DRB1 and DQB1; 522 for DQA1; fewer than 610 for DPA1; and around 450 for DPB1. A separate validation cohort of approximately 120 different subjects was used in addition to the 666-subject first cohort. The later analysis used no new phenotypic data to find candidate immune exposures, relying instead on TCR beta sequences and their occurrence across donors. Both class I and class II loci were covered by HLA typing, at four-digit resolution. The study profiled the T cell repertoires of hundreds of subjects by immunosequencing and related them to cytomegalovirus serostatus. Broader findings and caveats from the paper: In a later analysis, several top co-occurrence clusters were reported to appear linked to parvovirus B19, influenza, CMV and Epstein-Barr virus. It was suggested by the authors that the approach could potentially be generalized to other disease states and immunological phenotypes. Across donors, most TCR sequences were observed very rarely, whereas some public TCRs were present in many individuals. Strong co-occurrence of HLA alleles, especially DR and DQ, made assigning TCR associations to individual alleles difficult. Because HLA typing was missing for some donors at each locus, association tests included only the typed subset. Correlated functional status among segregating V segments might reflect linkage disequilibrium, but an unknown experimental factor could not be ruled out. For the cohort, immune exposure information was limited to CMV serostatus. In both the original and validation cohorts, the classifier was reported to diagnose cytomegalovirus status with high specificity and sensitivity. A later analysis found that HLA-associated TCR beta chains were more clonally expanded and had lower generation probabilities than equally common non-associated chains. A cluster of highly shared sequence variants was judged likely to be a technical artifact of the sequencing pipeline. A few of the identified cytomegalovirus-associated TCR beta chains were confirmed in vitro to be specific for cytomegalovirus antigens. The earlier analysis of some 560 of the donors excluded some 15 rarely observed V segments, including chromosome 9 orphons, because counts were too low. The study listed 150 to 200 TCR beta chains as associated with cytomegalovirus. Specific HLA alleles were associated with roughly 17,000 TCR beta sequences at a false discovery rate of 0.05 in a later analysis. Some IMGT-functional V segments, including TRBV6-2 and TRBV6-3, could not be told apart with the 87-base-pair reads, so those segments were excluded. In a later genetic analysis, a missense DCLRE1C variant was associated with V-gene and J-gene trimming of TCR beta chains, and the association was replicated in an independent cohort. Only TCR beta chains were sequenced in this cohort, and the absence of alpha or paired-chain data limited detectable features. In an earlier analysis of around 500 of the donors, most TCR beta V segments appeared in productive rearrangements about 90% or about 30% of the time, broadly matching IMGT annotations. Sequencing depth was assumed to be roughly uniform across donors in the presence/absence analyses, though that assumption may not hold. In a later analysis, most CMV-associated TCR beta chains were found to appear HLA-restricted, with HLA associations seemingly driven largely by CMV exposure. A further reported finding was that TCR beta sequences accurately predicted the HLA-A and HLA-B alleles for most subjects in the first cohort. In a later analysis, the rate of TCR association differed among HLA loci, with DRB1 alleles having the most associated TCRs and HLA-C alleles having the fewest. In a later genetic analysis, fewer N-insertions in productive TCRs were reported among donors in an Asian-associated ancestry cluster than the approximately 710-donor mean.

The protocol used for the library was the immunoSEQ multiplex PCR assay. The multiplex PCR relied on a mix of 60 forward primers for TCR Vbeta segments and 13 reverse primers for TCR Jbeta segments. A multiplex PCR assay on genomic DNA amplified the CDR3 region of rearranged TCR beta genes. The amplified TCR beta libraries were sequenced on the Illumina HiSeq System as 87-base-pair reads. Under the source paper's analysis protocol: In a later analysis, some 80 million unique TCR beta chains were counted across the 666 repertoires, and around 11 million of these chains were shared by at least two donors. A nearest-neighbor algorithm error-corrected the raw reads and collapsed the reads into unique sequences, merging closely related sequences to remove PCR and sequencing errors. Alignment of CDR3 sequences to IMGT reference sequences was used to assign V, D and J gene segments. Each retained sequence needed at least a six-nucleotide match to both a V gene segment and a J gene segment. Rearrangements were classified as productive when the CDR3 lacked stop codons and remained in frame with V and J, and all other rearrangements were classified as non-productive. Following IMGT convention, CDR3 was defined as the stretch from the second conserved V-encoded cysteine to the conserved J-encoded phenylalanine. The earlier analysis of 587 of the donors excluded sequences that lacked an unambiguous match to a single V gene segment. An earlier analysis of 500 to 600 of the donors classified V segments as functional when productive rearrangements were above 56.7% and as segregating when the standard deviation between donors was above 5%. A statistical classification framework was developed to diagnose cytomegalovirus status using the catalog of TCR beta chain sequences. In a later analysis, V and J genes were assigned by comparing TCR nucleotide sequences against IMGT/GENE-DB human TR gene sequences. In a later analysis, CDR3 sequences and most-parsimonious VDJ recombination scenarios were assigned using the TCRdist pipeline. A later analysis defined each TCR beta chain by its CDR3 amino acid sequence plus V-gene family, and excluded reads lacking a unique V-gene family. To address suspected cross-contamination and a sequencing artifact, a later analysis removed approximately 600 highly shared, low-generation-probability nucleotide sequences. A later analysis calculated a clonal expansion index for each public chain from normalized within-repertoire ranks of inferred template counts. A later analysis computed generation probabilities with a VDJ recombination model fitted to out-of-frame rearrangements, and checked the results against IGoR. Hypergeometric tests were used in a later analysis to score TCR-TCR, TCR-HLA and TCR-CMV co-occurrence, with a repertoire-size bias correction applied to the TCR pairs. To estimate false discovery rates, a later analysis permuted the HLA or CMV assignments 20 times. In a later analysis, co-occurring TCRs were grouped with DBSCAN, and TCRdist sequence similarity was added when clustering was performed within HLA-allele-positive subsets. Repertoires with fewer than 30,000 or more than 120,000 public chains, plus five repertoires with anomalous nucleotide sharing, were excluded from co-occurrence clustering. TCRdb limited this immuneACCESS table to in-frame rearrangements with V and J called. A share of clones is missing; checked studies link under half to unresolved V genes, and the rest is unexplained. V and J calls and clone size are those listed in that table; D and trimming were worked out from the DNA. The sample's records list 100,000 or so clones. 3% to 3.5% of the sample rests with the top ten.

Concerning this clone: Its target antigen remains unknown.

The germline V gene specifies MGHDK as CDR1 and SYGVNS as CDR2. CDR3 length: 16 amino acids, cysteine to phenylalanine. The entry retains the CDR3 DNA only, 48 bases that are in frame from base 1. The cohort comprised 670 or so healthy bone marrow donors. All cohort members were sampled while nominally healthy, although unrecorded immune exposures were likely present. The donor tested CMV seronegative, placing the donor among the roughly 350 seronegative members of the cohort. A peripheral blood sample was provided by each donor, and peripheral blood mononuclear cells were used for TCR beta sequencing. Genomic DNA was extracted from the blood cell samples with the Qiagen DNeasy Blood Extraction Kit.

Sequenced material: PBMCs. Recombination joined TRBV25-1 with TRBJ2-5, with 8 bases matching TRBD2. With the DNA end fitting TRBJ2-7 better, the J assignment may be wrong. The sequence came from a woman aged 25 to 45 in good health and CMV-seronegative. The DNA sequence is as follows: TGTGCCAGCACCCATCCCGGGGGGGGAGGATCCTACGAGCAGTACTTC. This gives the protein CASTHPGGGGSYEQYF.